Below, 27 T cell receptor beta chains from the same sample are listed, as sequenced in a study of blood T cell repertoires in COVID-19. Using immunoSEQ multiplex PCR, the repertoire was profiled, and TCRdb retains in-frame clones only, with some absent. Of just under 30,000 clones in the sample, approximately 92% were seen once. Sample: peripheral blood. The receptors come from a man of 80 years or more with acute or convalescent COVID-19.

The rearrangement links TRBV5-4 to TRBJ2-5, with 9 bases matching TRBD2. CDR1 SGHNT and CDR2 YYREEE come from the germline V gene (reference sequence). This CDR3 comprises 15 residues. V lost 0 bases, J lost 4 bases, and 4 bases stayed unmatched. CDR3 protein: CASSLGGGAGETQYF. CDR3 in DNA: TGTGCCAGCAGCTTGGGCGGGGGGGCCGGAGAGACCCAGTACTTC. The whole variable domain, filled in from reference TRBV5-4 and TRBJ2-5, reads ETGVTQSPTHLIKTRGQQVTLRCSSQSGHNTVSWYQQALGQGPQFIFQYYREEENGRGNFPPRFSGLQFPNYSSELNVNALELDDSALYLCASSLGGGAGETQYFGPGTRLLVL.

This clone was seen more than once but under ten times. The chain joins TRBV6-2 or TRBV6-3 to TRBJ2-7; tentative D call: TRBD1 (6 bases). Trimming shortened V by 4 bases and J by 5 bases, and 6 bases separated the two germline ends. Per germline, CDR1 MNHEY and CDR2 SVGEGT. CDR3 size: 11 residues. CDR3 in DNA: TGTGCCAGCAGTTGGGGGCACGAGCAGTACTTC. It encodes CASSWGHEQYF.

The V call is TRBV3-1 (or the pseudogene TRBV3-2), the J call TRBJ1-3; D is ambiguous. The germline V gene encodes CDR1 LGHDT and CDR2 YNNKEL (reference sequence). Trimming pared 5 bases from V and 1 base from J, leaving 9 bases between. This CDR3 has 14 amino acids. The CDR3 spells CASSLRQSGNTIYF. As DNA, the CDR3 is TGTGCCAGCAGCTTGCGGCAATCTGGAAACACCATATATTTT.

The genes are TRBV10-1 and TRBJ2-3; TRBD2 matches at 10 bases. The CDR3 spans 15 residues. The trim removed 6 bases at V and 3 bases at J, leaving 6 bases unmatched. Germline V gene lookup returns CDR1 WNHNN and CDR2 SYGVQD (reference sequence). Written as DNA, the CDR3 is TGCGCCAGCAGCCCCAGCGGGGGGGCTACAGATACGCAGTATTTT. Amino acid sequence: CASSPSGGATDTQYF.

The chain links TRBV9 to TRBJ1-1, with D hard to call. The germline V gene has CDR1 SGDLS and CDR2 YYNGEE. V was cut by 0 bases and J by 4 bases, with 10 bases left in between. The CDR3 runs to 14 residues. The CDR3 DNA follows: TGTGCCAGCAGCGTAGGGCCGGGGTTCACTGAAGCTTTCTTT. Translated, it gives CASSVGPGFTEAFF.

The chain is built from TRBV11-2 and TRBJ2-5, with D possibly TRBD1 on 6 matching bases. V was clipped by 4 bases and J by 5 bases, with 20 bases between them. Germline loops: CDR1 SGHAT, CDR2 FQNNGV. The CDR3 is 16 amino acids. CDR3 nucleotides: TGTGCCAGCAGCTCCCGGCGAACAGGGTCTCTGGAGACCCAGTACTTC. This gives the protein CASSSRRTGSLETQYF.

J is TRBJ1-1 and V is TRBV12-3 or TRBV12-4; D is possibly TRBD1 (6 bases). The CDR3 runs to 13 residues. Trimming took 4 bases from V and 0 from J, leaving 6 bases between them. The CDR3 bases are TGTGCCAGCAGTTGGACAGTGAACACTGAAGCTTTCTTT. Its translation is CASSWTVNTEAFF.

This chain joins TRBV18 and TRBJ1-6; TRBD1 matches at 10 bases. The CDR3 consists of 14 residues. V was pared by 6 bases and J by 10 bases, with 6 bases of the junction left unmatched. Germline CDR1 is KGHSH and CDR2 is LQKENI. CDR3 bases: TGTGCCAGCTCCCTGGGACAGGGGAACTCACCCCTCCACTTT. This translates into CASSLGQGNSPLHF.

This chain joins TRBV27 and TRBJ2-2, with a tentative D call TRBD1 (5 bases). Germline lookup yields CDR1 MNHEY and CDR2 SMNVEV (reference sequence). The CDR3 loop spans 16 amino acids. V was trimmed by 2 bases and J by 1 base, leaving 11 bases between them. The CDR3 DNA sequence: TGTGCCAGCAGTTTACAAGGCAGGGTGAACACCGGGGAGCTGTTTTTT. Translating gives CASSLQGRVNTGELFF.

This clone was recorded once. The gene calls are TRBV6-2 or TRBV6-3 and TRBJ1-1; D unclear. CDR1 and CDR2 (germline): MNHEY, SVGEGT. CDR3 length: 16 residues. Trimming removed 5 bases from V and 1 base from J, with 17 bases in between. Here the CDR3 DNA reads TGTGCCAGCAGTCGAACCCGGGGAGGTTGGAACACTGAAGCTTTCTTT. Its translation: CASSRTRGGWNTEAFF.

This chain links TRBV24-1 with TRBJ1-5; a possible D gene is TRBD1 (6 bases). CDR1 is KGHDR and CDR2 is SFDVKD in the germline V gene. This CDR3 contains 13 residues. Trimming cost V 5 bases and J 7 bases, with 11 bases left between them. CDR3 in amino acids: CATSGGGEQPQHF. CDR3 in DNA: TGTGCCACCAGTGGAGGGGGGGAGCAGCCCCAGCATTTT.

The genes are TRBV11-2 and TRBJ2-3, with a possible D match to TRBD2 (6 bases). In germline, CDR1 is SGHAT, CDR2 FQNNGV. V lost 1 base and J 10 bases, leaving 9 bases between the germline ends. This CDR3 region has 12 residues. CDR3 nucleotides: TGTGCCAGCAGCTTAGTCAGGGAGGCGCAGTATTTT. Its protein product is CASSLVREAQYF.

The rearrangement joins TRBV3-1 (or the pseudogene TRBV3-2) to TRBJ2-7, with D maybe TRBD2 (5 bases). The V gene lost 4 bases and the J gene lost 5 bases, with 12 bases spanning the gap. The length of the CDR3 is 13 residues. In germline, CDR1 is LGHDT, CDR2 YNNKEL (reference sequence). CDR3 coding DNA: TGTGCCAGCAGCCCAAAGTGGGGAGACGAGCAGTACTTC. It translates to CASSPKWGDEQYF.

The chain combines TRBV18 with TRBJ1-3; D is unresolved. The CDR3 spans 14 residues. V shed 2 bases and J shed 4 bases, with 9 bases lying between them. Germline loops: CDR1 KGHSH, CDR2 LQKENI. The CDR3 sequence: CASSPNTSGNTIYF. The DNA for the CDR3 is TGTGCCAGCTCACCAAACACATCAGGAAACACCATATATTTT.

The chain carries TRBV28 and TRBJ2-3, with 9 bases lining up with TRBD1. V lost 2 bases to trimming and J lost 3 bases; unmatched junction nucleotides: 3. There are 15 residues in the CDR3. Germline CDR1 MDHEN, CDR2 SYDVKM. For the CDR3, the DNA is TGTGCCAGCAGTTTAGAAGACAGGGGGACAGATACGCAGTATTTT. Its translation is CASSLEDRGTDTQYF.

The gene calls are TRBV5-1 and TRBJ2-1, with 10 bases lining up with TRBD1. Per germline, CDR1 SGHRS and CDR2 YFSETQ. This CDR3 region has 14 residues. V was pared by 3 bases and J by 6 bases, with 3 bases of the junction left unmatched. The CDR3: CASSWTGGINEQFF. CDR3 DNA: TGCGCCAGCAGCTGGACAGGGGGTATCAATGAGCAGTTCTTC.

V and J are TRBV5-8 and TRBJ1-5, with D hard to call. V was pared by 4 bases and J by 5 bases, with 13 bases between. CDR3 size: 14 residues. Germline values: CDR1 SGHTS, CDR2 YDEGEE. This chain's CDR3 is CASSPRLLHQPQHF. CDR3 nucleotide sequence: TGTGCCAGCAGCCCGCGGCTGCTCCATCAGCCCCAGCATTTT.

CDR3 DNA: TGTGCCAGCAGTCTCACATCAGGGCCTAATTCACCCCTCCACTTT. Translating it yields CASSLTSGPNSPLHF. The J gene is TRBJ1-6, the V gene TRBV6-5; possible D gene TRBD1, 5 bases. The germline V gene has CDR1 MNHEY and CDR2 SVGAGI. V was shortened by 5 bases and J by 6 bases, with 14 bases between the two germline ends. This CDR3 is 15 amino acids long.

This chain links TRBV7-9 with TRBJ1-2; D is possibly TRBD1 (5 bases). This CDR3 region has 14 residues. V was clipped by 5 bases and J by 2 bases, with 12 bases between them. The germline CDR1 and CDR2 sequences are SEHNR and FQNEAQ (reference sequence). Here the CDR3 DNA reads TGTGCCAGCAGCCGGGGGATTCAAAACTATGGCTACACCTTC. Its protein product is CASSRGIQNYGYTF. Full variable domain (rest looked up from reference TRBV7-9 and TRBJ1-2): DTGVSQNPRHKITKRGQNVTFRCDPISEHNRLYWYRQTLGQGPEFLTYFQNEAQLEKSRLLSDRFSAERPKGSFSTLEIQRTEQGDSAMYLCASSRGIQNYGYTFGSGTRLTVV.

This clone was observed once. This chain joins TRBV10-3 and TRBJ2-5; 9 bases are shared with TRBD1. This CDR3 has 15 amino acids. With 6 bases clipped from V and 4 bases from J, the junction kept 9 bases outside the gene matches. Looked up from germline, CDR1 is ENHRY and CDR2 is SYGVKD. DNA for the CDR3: TGTGCCATCAGGAGGGGACAGGGTATGGGAGAGACCCAGTACTTC. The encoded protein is CAIRRGQGMGETQYF.

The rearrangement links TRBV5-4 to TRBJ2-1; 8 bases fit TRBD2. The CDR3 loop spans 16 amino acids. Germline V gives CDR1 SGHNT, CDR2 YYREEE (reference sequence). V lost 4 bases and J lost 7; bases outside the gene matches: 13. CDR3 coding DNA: TGTGCCAGCAGCAAAGGAGGAGCGGGGGCCCTTAATGAGCAGTTCTTC. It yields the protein CASSKGGAGALNEQFF.

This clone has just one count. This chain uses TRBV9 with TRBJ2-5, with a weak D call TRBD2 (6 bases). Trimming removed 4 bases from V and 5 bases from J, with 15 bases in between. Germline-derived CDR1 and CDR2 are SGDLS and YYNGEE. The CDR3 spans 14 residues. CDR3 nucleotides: TGTGCCAGCAGCAGGAGGGCTACCCACGAGACCCAGTACTTC. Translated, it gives CASSRRATHETQYF.

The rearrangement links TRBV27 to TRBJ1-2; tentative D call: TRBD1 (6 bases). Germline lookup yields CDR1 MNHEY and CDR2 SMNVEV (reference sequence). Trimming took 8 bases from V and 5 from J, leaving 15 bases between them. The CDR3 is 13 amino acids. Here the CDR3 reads CASGSQQGYGYTF. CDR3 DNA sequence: TGTGCCAGCGGGTCTCAACAGGGATATGGCTACACCTTC.

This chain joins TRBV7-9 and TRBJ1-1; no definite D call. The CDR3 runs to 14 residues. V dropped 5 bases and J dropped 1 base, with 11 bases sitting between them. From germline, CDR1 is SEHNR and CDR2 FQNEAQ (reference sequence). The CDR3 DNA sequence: TGTGCCAGCAGCCCGGAGGGAAGGAACACTGAAGCTTTCTTT. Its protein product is CASSPEGRNTEAFF. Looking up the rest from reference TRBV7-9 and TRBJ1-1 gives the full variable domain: DTGVSQNPRHKITKRGQNVTFRCDPISEHNRLYWYRQTLGQGPEFLTYFQNEAQLEKSRLLSDRFSAERPKGSFSTLEIQRTEQGDSAMYLCASSPEGRNTEAFFGQGTRLTVV.

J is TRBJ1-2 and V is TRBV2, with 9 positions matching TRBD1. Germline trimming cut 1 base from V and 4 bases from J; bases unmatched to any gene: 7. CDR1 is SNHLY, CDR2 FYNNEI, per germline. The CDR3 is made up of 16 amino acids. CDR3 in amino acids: CASSEVGGQGAYGYTF. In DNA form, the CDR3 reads TGTGCCAGCAGTGAAGTGGGGGGACAGGGCGCCTATGGCTACACCTTC.

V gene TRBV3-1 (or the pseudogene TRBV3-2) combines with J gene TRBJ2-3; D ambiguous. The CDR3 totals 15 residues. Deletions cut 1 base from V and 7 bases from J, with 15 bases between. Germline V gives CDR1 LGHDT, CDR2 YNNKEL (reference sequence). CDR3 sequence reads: CASSQGALPLNTQYF. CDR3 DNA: TGTGCCAGCAGCCAAGGGGCCCTCCCGTTAAATACGCAGTATTTT.

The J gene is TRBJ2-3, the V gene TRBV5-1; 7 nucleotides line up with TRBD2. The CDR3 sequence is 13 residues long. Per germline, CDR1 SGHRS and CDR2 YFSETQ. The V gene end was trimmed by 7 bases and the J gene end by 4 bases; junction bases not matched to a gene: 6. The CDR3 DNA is TGCGCCAGCCGGCCTAGCGGCGCAGATACGCAGTATTTT. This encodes CASRPSGADTQYF.